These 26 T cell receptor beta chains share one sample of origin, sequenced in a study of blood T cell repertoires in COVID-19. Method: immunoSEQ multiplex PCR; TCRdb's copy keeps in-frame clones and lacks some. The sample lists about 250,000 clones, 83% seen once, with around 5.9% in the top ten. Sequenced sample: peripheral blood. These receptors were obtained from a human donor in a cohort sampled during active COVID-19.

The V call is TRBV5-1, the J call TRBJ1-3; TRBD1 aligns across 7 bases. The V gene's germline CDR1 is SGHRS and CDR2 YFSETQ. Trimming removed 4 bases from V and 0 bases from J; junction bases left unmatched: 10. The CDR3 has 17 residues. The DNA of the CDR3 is TGCGCCAGCAGCCCCGCCAGGGGGGCCAGCTCTGGAAACACCATATATTTT. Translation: CASSPARGASSGNTIYF.

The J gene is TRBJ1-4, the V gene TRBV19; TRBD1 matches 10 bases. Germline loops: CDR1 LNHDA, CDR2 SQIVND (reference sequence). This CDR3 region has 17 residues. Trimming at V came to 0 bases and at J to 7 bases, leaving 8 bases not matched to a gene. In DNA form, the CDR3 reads TGTGCCAGTAGTATAGATCTCTGGACAGGGGGTGGTGAAAAACTGTTTTTT. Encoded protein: CASSIDLWTGGGEKLFF. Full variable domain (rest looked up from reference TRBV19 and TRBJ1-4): DGGITQSPKYLFRKEGQNVTLSCEQNLNHDAMYWYRQDPGQGLRLIYYSQIVNDFQKGDIAEGYSVSREKKESFPLTVTSAQKNPTAFYLCASSIDLWTGGGEKLFFGSGTQLSVL.

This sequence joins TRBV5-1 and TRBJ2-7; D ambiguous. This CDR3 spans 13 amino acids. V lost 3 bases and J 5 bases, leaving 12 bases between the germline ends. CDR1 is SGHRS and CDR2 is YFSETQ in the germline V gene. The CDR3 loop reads CASSSERGHEQYF. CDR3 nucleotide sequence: TGCGCCAGCAGCTCGGAACGAGGTCACGAGCAGTACTTC.

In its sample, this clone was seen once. CDR3 in amino acids: CASSLAVNYGYTF. The CDR3 DNA is TGCGCCAGCAGCTTGGCGGTTAACTATGGCTACACCTTC. The chain links TRBV5-1 to TRBJ1-2; D call uncertain. The germline CDR1 and CDR2 sequences are SGHRS and YFSETQ. Trimming cost V 0 bases and J 1 base, with 4 bases left between them. The CDR3 loop spans 13 amino acids.

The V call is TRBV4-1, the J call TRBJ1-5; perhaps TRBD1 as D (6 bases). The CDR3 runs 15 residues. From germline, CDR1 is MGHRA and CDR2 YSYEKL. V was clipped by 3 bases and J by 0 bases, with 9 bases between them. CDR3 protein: CASSHPGASNQPQHF. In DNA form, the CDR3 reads TGCGCCAGCAGCCACCCAGGGGCTAGCAATCAGCCCCAGCATTTT.

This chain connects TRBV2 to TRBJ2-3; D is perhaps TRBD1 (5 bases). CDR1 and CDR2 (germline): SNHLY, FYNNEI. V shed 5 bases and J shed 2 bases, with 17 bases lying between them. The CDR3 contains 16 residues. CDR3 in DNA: TGTGCCAGCAGTCGCAGGGTTCCCCAGATCACAGATACGCAGTATTTT. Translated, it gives CASSRRVPQITDTQYF.

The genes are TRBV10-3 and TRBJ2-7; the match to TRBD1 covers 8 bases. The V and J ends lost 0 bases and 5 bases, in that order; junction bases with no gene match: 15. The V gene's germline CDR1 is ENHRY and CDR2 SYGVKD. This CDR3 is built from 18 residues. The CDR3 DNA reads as TGTGCCATCAGTGAGTCACCGGCGTCGACAGGGGCGAAGAACGAGCAGTACTTC. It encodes CAISESPASTGAKNEQYF.

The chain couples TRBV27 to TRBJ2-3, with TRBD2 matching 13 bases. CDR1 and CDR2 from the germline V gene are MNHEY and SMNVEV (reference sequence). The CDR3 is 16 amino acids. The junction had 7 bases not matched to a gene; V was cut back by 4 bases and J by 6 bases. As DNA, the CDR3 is TGTGCCAGCAGTTCGGGACTAGCGGGACCCTTGGATACGCAGTATTTT. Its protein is CASSSGLAGPLDTQYF.

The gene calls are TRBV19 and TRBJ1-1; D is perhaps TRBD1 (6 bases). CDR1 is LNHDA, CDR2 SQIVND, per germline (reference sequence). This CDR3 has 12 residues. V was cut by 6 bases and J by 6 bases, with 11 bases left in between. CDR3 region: CASSRRQAEAFF. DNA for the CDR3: TGTGCCAGTAGCAGAAGACAGGCTGAAGCTTTCTTT.

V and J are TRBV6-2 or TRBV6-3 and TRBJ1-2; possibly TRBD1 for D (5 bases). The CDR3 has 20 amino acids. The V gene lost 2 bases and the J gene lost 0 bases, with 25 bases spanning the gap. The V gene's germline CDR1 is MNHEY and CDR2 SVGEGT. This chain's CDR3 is CASSYPPFGGDQRANYGYTF. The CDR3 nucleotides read TGTGCCAGCAGTTACCCGCCCTTTGGAGGGGATCAGCGTGCTAACTATGGCTACACCTTC.

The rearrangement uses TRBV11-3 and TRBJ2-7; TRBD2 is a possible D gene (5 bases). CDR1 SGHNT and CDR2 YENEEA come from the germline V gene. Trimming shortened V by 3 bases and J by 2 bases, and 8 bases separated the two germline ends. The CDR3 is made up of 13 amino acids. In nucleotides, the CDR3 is TGTGCCAGCAGCTTTCCGGGAACCTACGAGCAGTACTTC. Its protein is CASSFPGTYEQYF.

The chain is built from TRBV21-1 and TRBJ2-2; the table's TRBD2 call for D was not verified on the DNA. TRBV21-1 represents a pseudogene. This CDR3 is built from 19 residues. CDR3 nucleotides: TGTGCCAGCAGCAAAGCGCTCGGGCTAGCGGGGGTAAACACCGGGGAGCTGTTTTTT. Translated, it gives CASSKALGLAGVNTGELFF.

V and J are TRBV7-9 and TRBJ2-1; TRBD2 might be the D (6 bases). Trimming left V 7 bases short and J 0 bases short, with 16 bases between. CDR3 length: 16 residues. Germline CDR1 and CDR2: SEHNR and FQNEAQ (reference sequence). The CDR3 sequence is CASTAPGEPSYNEQFF. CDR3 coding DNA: TGTGCCAGCACCGCCCCGGGGGAACCCTCCTACAATGAGCAGTTCTTC.

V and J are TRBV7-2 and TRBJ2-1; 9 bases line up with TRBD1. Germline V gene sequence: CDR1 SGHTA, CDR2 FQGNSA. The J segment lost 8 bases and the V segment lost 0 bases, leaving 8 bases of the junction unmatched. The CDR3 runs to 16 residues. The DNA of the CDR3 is TGTGCCAGCAGCTTAGCGACCGGACAGGGGTCCTATGAGCAGTTCTTC. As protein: CASSLATGQGSYEQFF.

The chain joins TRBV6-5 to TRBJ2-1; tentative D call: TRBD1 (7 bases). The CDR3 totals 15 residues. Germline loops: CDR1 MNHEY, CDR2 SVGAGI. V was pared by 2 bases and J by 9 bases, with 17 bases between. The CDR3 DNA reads TGTGCCAGCAGTTACGCGACAGGGAAGGGAGGTGAGCAGTTCTTC. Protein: CASSYATGKGGEQFF.

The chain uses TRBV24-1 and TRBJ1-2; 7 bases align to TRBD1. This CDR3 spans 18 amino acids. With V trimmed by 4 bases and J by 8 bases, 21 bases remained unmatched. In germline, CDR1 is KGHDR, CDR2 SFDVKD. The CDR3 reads CATSDSGSRLTGEDGYTF. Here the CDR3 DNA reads TGTGCCACCAGTGACAGCGGGTCTCGTTTAACAGGGGAGGACGGCTACACCTTC.

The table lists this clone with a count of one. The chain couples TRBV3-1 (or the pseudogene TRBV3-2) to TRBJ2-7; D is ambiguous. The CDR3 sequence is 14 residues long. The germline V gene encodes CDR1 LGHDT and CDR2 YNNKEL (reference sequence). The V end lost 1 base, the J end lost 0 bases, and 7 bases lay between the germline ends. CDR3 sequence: CASSQVSSSYEQYF. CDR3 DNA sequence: TGTGCCAGCAGCCAAGTTAGCAGCTCCTACGAGCAGTACTTC.

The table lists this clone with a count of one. In DNA form, the CDR3 reads TGCGCCAGCAGCCCGTCGGGATTGGACACTGAAGCTTTCTTT. The encoded protein is CASSPSGLDTEAFF. This chain links TRBV5-1 with TRBJ1-1; D call uncertain. Per germline, CDR1 SGHRS and CDR2 YFSETQ. This CDR3 region has 14 residues. Trimming pared 4 bases from V and 3 bases from J, leaving 13 bases between.

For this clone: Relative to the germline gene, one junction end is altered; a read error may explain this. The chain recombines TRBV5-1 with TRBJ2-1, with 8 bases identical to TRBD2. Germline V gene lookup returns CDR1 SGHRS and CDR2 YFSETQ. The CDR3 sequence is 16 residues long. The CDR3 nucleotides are TGCGTCAGCAGCTTGCAAGCGGGGGCCATCTACAATGAGCAGTTCTTC. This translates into CVSSLQAGAIYNEQFF. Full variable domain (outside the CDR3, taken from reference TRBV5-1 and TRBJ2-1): KAGVTQTPRYLIKTRGQQVTLSCSPISGHRSVSWYQQTPGQGLQFLFEYFSETQRNKGNFPGRFSGRQFSNSRSEMNVSTLELGDSALYLCVSSLQAGAIYNEQFFGPGTRLTVL.

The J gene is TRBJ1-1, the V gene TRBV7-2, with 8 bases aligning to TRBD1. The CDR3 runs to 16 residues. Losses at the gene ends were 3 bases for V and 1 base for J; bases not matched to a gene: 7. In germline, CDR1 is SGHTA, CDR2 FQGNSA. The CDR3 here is CASSLTGRGRNTEAFF. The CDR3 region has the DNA TGTGCCAGCAGCTTGACTGGCAGGGGGCGGAACACTGAAGCTTTCTTT.

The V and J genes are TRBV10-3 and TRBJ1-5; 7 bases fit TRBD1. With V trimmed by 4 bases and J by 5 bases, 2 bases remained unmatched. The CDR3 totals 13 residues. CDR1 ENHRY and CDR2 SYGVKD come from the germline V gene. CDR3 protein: CAISAQGDQPQHF. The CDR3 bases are TGTGCCATCAGTGCCCAGGGGGATCAGCCCCAGCATTTT.

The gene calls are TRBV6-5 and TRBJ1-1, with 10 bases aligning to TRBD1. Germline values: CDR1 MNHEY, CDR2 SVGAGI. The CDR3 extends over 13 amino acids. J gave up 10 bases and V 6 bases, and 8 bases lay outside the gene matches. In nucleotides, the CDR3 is TGTGCCAGCAGAGCAGACAGGGGGCTCGGAGCTTTCTTT. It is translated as CASRADRGLGAFF.

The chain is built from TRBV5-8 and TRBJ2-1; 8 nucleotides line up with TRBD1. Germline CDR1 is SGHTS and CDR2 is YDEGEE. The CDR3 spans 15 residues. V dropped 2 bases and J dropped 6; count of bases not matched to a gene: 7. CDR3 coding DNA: TGTGCCAGCAGCTTTTTAGACAGGGGAAGCAATGAGCAGTTCTTC. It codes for CASSFLDRGSNEQFF.

CDR3 DNA: TGTGCCAGCAGCTTAGTGAGGAGATCTGGAAACACCATATATTTT. Translated, it gives CASSLVRRSGNTIYF. The chain recombines TRBV7-2 with TRBJ1-3; D call uncertain. The CDR3 contains 15 residues. Trimming removed 1 base at V and 1 base at J, with 8 bases between. Germline V gene lookup returns CDR1 SGHTA and CDR2 FQGNSA.

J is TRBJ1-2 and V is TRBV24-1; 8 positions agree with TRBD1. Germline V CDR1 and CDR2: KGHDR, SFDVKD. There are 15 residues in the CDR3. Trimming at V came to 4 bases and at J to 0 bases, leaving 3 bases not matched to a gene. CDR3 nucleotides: TGTGCCACCAGTGACCCGGGACAGGCTAACTATGGCTACACCTTC. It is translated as CATSDPGQANYGYTF.

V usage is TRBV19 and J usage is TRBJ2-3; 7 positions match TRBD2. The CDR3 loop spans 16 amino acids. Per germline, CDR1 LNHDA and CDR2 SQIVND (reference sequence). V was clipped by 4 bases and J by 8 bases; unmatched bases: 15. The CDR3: CASSTLAGRASSTQYF. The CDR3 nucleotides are TGTGCCAGTAGTACTTTGGCGGGGAGGGCCTCTAGTACGCAGTATTTT.